The 32 T cell receptor beta chains given below trace back to one sample, sequenced in a study of CD8+ T cells in alopecia areata. Following extraction, RNA underwent reverse transcription to cDNA, which served as the sequencing template. Method: immunoSEQ multiplex PCR; TCRdb's copy keeps in-frame clones and lacks some. The sample has about 180,000 clones; 50% to 75% are singletons. This material consisted of CD4+ T cells sorted from blood, taken at week 0. The receptors stem from a human donor with alopecia areata.

This clone has more than one count but fewer than ten. This chain joins TRBV29-1 and TRBJ1-4, with a weak D call TRBD1 (5 bases). Trimming cost V 6 bases and J 8 bases, with 25 bases left between them. Germline lookup yields CDR1 SQVTM and CDR2 ANQGSEA. The CDR3 consists of 16 residues. In DNA form, the CDR3 reads TGCAGCGTCCGGGCGATAGGGGATCCGGGAAGGGAAAAACTGTTTTTT. As protein: CSVRAIGDPGREKLFF. The full variable domain, its missing parts supplied by reference TRBV29-1 and TRBJ1-4, is SAVISQKPSRDICQRGTSLTIQCQVDSQVTMMFWYRQQPGQSLTLIATANQGSEATYESGFVIDKFPISRPNLTFSTLTVSNMSPEDSSIYLCSVRAIGDPGREKLFFGSGTQLSVL.

The chain links TRBV2 to TRBJ1-3; 7 bases align to TRBD1. The CDR3 extends over 15 amino acids. V shed 2 bases and J 2 bases; nucleotides not matched to a gene: 3. The germline V gene has CDR1 SNHLY and CDR2 FYNNEI. CDR3: CASSEQTGTGNTIYF. CDR3 DNA sequence: TGTGCCAGCAGTGAACAGACAGGGACTGGAAACACCATATATTTT.

This rearrangement joins TRBV29-1 to TRBJ2-7; 8 nucleotides agree with TRBD1. With V trimmed by 6 bases and J by 11 bases, 18 bases remained unmatched. The CDR3 is 14 amino acids. Per the germline V gene, CDR1 is SQVTM and CDR2 is ANQGSEA. The DNA for the CDR3 is TGCAGCGTGAGACAGGGGCCCCAGGCTACGTCGGAGTACTTC. This translates into CSVRQGPQATSEYF.

The gene calls are TRBV29-1 and TRBJ2-7, with 9 nucleotides matching TRBD2. The CDR3 sequence is 13 residues long. CDR1 SQVTM and CDR2 ANQGSEA come from the germline V gene. Trimming cost V 7 bases and J 7 bases; bases outside gene matches: 11. The CDR3: CSASGGPEGEQYF. In nucleotides, the CDR3 is TGCAGCGCGAGCGGGGGGCCCGAGGGGGAGCAGTACTTC.

The rearrangement links TRBV7-9 to TRBJ1-6; no definite D call. The CDR3 runs to 14 residues. Looked up from germline, CDR1 is SEHNR and CDR2 is FQNEAQ (reference sequence). The V end was cut by 3 bases, the J end by 10 bases, with 13 bases between. For the CDR3, the DNA is TGTGCCAGCAGCTTGCTCATGGGAGCGTCACCCCTCCACTTT. Translated: CASSLLMGASPLHF.

The chain recombines TRBV25-1 with TRBJ2-1, with 8 bases lining up with TRBD2. J lost 2 bases, V lost 6 bases, and 6 bases had no gene match. The CDR3 runs to 15 residues. The germline gives CDR1 MGHDK, CDR2 SYGVNS. CDR3 sequence reads: CASSFGGATYNEQFF. CDR3 nucleotide sequence: TGTGCCAGCAGCTTCGGGGGGGCGACCTACAATGAGCAGTTCTTC.

V and J are TRBV4-1 and TRBJ2-5, with a tentative D call TRBD2 (6 bases). Germline CDR1 MGHRA, CDR2 YSYEKL. This CDR3 region has 13 residues. Trimming removed 1 base from V and 5 bases from J, with 8 bases in between. CDR3 amino acids: CASSQASDETQYF. CDR3 sequence (DNA): TGCGCCAGCAGCCAAGCTAGCGATGAGACCCAGTACTTC.

The rearrangement joins TRBV30 to TRBJ1-6, with TRBD1 identical over 9 bases. This CDR3 contains 13 residues. With V trimmed by 4 bases and J by 9 bases, 4 bases remained unmatched. From germline, CDR1 is GTSNPN and CDR2 SVGIG (reference sequence). The CDR3 loop reads CAWKGQGGSPLHF. The CDR3 DNA is TGTGCCTGGAAGGGACAGGGAGGTTCACCCCTCCACTTT.

V usage is TRBV29-1 and J usage is TRBJ2-5, with D possibly matching TRBD2 (5 bases). This CDR3 has 13 residues. Trimming left V 1 base short and J 0 bases short, with 6 bases between. Germline assignment: CDR1 SQVTM and CDR2 ANQGSEA. CDR3 bases: TGCAGCGTTGAAGCCGGGGACCAAGAGACCCAGTACTTC. Amino acid sequence: CSVEAGDQETQYF.

This chain connects TRBV7-9 to TRBJ1-1, with D maybe TRBD1 (5 bases). V lost 2 bases and J 1 base, leaving 8 bases between the germline ends. This CDR3 is 14 amino acids long. Germline CDR1 is SEHNR and CDR2 is FQNEAQ (reference sequence). The CDR3 DNA follows: TGTGCCAGCAGCTTACGGGGGTCGAACACTGAAGCTTTCTTT. Translating gives CASSLRGSNTEAFF.

This clone was counted only a few times. The gene calls are TRBV7-9 and TRBJ2-1; 7 bases agree with TRBD2. Germline V gene sequence: CDR1 SEHNR, CDR2 FQNEAQ (reference sequence). J was trimmed by 7 bases and V by 0 bases; bases with no gene match: 9. CDR3 length equals 16 residues. The chain's CDR3 is CASSLASGLGLNEQFF. CDR3 nucleotide sequence: TGTGCCAGCAGCTTAGCTAGCGGGTTGGGGCTGAATGAGCAGTTCTTC. Together with reference TRBV7-9 and TRBJ2-1, the CDR3 gives the full variable domain: DTGVSQNPRHKITKRGQNVTFRCDPISEHNRLYWYRQTLGQGPEFLTYFQNEAQLEKSRLLSDRFSAERPKGSFSTLEIQRTEQGDSAMYLCASSLASGLGLNEQFFGPGTRLTVL.

The rearrangement uses TRBV7-9 and TRBJ2-3, with a weak D call TRBD2 (5 bases). Germline loops: CDR1 SEHNR, CDR2 FQNEAQ (reference sequence). Trimming removed 11 bases from V and 4 bases from J, with 13 bases in between. The CDR3 has 12 amino acids. The CDR3 loop reads CAVGGPPDTQYF. The CDR3 bases are TGTGCCGTAGGAGGACCGCCAGATACGCAGTATTTT.

The V gene is TRBV15, the J gene TRBJ1-2, with 7 bases identical to TRBD1. Germline trimming cut 3 bases from V and 4 bases from J; bases unmatched to any gene: 2. The CDR3 extends over 13 amino acids. Germline V gives CDR1 LNHNV, CDR2 YYDKDF (reference sequence). In DNA, the CDR3 is TGTGCCACCAGCAGGGGGGACAGCTATGGCTACACCTTC. Residues: CATSRGDSYGYTF.

The chain couples TRBV4-1 to TRBJ2-7; D might be TRBD1 or TRBD2, each matching 7 bases. This CDR3 contains 16 residues. Germline CDR1 is MGHRA and CDR2 is YSYEKL. The V gene lost 4 bases and the J gene lost 2 bases, with 18 bases spanning the gap. The CDR3 here is CASSPLPTGTTYEQYF. CDR3 bases: TGCGCCAGCAGCCCACTTCCGACAGGGACTACCTACGAGCAGTACTTC.

The rearrangement joins TRBV15 to TRBJ2-2; a weak D match, TRBD2 (5 bases). V dropped 8 bases and J dropped 2 bases, with 15 bases sitting between them. CDR1 LNHNV and CDR2 YYDKDF come from the germline V gene (reference sequence). This CDR3 has 15 amino acids. The CDR3 sequence: CATRPGGGNTGELFF. The CDR3 DNA follows: TGTGCCACCCGCCCAGGCGGAGGCAACACCGGGGAGCTGTTTTTT.

V is TRBV6-6 and J is TRBJ1-2; D remains ambiguous. The CDR3 length is 10 residues. Germline V CDR1 and CDR2: MNHNY, SVGAGI (reference sequence). The V end was cut by 5 bases, the J end by 5 bases, with 3 bases between. CDR3 nucleotides: TGTGCCAGCAGTGGATATGGCTACACCTTC. It specifies CASSGYGYTF.

This rearrangement joins TRBV10-2 to TRBJ2-1; TRBD1 is a possible D gene (8 bases). The CDR3 contains 16 residues. V was pared by 6 bases and J by 6 bases, with 21 bases between. Germline CDR1 and CDR2: WSHSY and SAAADI. The CDR3 loop is CASRTQAGGGSNEQFF. The DNA of the CDR3 is TGCGCCAGCAGAACTCAGGCAGGGGGCGGGAGCAATGAGCAGTTCTTC.

The chain couples TRBV20-1 to TRBJ1-2, with 9 bases identical to TRBD1. CDR1 DFQATT and CDR2 SNEGSKA come from the germline V gene (reference sequence). With V trimmed by 6 bases and J by 8 bases, 4 bases remained unmatched. CDR3 length equals 11 residues. CDR3 bases: TGCAGTGCCACAGGGGGCTGGGGCTACACCTTC. This translates into CSATGGWGYTF.

The chain joins TRBV30 to TRBJ2-1, with D perhaps assigned TRBD1 or TRBD2 (5 bases each). Germline CDR1 reads GTSNPN; CDR2 reads SVGIG (reference sequence). V was cut by 7 bases and J by 10 bases, with 17 bases left in between. The CDR3 covers 12 residues. In nucleotides, the CDR3 is TGTGCCTTCGGGGCCCCGGGAAAGGAGCAGTTCTTC. Translation: CAFGAPGKEQFF.

The sample holds a few counts of this clone. The V and J genes are TRBV29-1 and TRBJ2-2; 13 nucleotides align to TRBD2. Germline CDR1 and CDR2: SQVTM and ANQGSEA. V dropped 4 bases and J dropped 7; count of bases not matched to a gene: 6. The length of the CDR3 is 15 residues. The CDR3 region is CSVGETSGGLGELFF. For the CDR3, the DNA is TGCAGCGTTGGAGAGACTAGCGGGGGGCTCGGGGAGCTGTTTTTT.

This clone was recorded only once. J is TRBJ1-4 and V is TRBV30; 7 nucleotides line up with TRBD1. V trimming: 4 bases; J trimming: 11 bases; junction bases outside the gene matches: 7. Germline values: CDR1 GTSNPN, CDR2 SVGIG (reference sequence). This CDR3 has 12 residues. The CDR3 here is CAWNQQGPKLFF. In DNA, the CDR3 is TGTGCCTGGAACCAACAGGGGCCCAAACTGTTTTTT.

On this clone: This same CDR3 is encoded by further DNA sequences in the sample. This chain joins TRBV30 and TRBJ2-5; no clear D. The CDR3 loop spans 11 amino acids. V lost 0 bases to trimming and J lost 5 bases, with 4 bases between them. Germline V lookup: CDR1 GTSNPN, CDR2 SVGIG (reference sequence). This CDR3 reads CAWSVQETQYF. The CDR3 DNA is TGTGCCTGGAGTGTACAGGAGACCCAGTACTTC. Full variable domain (remainder filled in from reference TRBV30 and TRBJ2-5): SQTIHQWPATLVQPVGSPLSLECTVEGTSNPNLYWYRQAAGRGLQLLFYSVGIGQISSEVPQNLSASRPQDRQFILSSKKLLLSDSGFYLCAWSVQETQYFGPGTRLLVL.

This clone was seen only once. This rearrangement joins TRBV25-1 to TRBJ1-1; D remains ambiguous. Trimming took 0 bases from V and 5 from J, leaving 10 bases between them. CDR1 is MGHDK and CDR2 is SYGVNS in the germline V gene. The length of the CDR3 is 14 residues. DNA of the CDR3: TGTGCCAGCAGTGAATATCTCGAGACAACTGAAGCTTTCTTT. As protein: CASSEYLETTEAFF.

Comment on this clone: The sample carries other DNA sequences with the same CDR3. The chain joins TRBV29-1 to TRBJ2-5; no firm D call. The CDR3 spans 12 residues. CDR1 and CDR2 from the germline V gene are SQVTM and ANQGSEA. Trimming pared 3 bases from V and 2 bases from J, leaving 7 bases between. CDR3 residues: CSVDWNQETQYF. Written as DNA, the CDR3 is TGCAGCGTTGACTGGAATCAAGAGACCCAGTACTTC.

This clone has more than one count but fewer than ten. Other DNA sequences in the sample encode the same CDR3. This chain joins TRBV29-1 and TRBJ2-7; D might be TRBD1 (5 bases). The CDR3 is 11 residues long. The V end was cut by 5 bases, the J end by 1 base, with 6 bases between. From germline, CDR1 is SQVTM and CDR2 ANQGSEA. CDR3 sequence reads: CSVYRSYEQYF. The CDR3 bases are TGCAGCGTTTACAGGTCCTACGAGCAGTACTTC.

This rearrangement joins TRBV12-5 to TRBJ1-1; 11 positions match TRBD1. V trimming: 5 bases; J trimming: 3 bases; junction bases outside the gene matches: 5. Germline CDR1 is LGHNT and CDR2 is FRNRAP. The CDR3 runs 15 residues. CDR3 sequence: CASGPRTGGHTEAFF. CDR3 DNA sequence: TGTGCTAGTGGTCCCCGGACAGGGGGCCACACTGAAGCTTTCTTT.

Only a few counts were recorded for this clone. The gene calls are TRBV18 and TRBJ1-1; the D is unclear. The CDR3 runs to 15 residues. V dropped 2 bases and J dropped 0 bases, with 10 bases sitting between them. Per the germline V gene, CDR1 is KGHSH and CDR2 is LQKENI. The CDR3 sequence is CASSPDSVLNTEAFF. In nucleotides, the CDR3 is TGTGCCAGCTCACCAGATAGTGTCTTGAACACTGAAGCTTTCTTT.

This clone was detected only a few times. V and J are TRBV19 and TRBJ1-1; D gene uncertain. In germline, CDR1 is LNHDA, CDR2 SQIVND (reference sequence). The V end lost 3 bases, the J end lost 0 bases, and 11 bases lay between the germline ends. There are 15 residues in the CDR3. DNA for the CDR3: TGTGCCAGTAGTATGGGCGACGGCATGAACACTGAAGCTTTCTTT. It yields the protein CASSMGDGMNTEAFF.

By share of the sample, this clone is medium-sized. This rearrangement joins TRBV29-1 to TRBJ1-1, with 8 bases fitting TRBD1. With 7 bases clipped from V and 4 bases from J, the junction kept 11 bases outside the gene matches. Germline values: CDR1 SQVTM, CDR2 ANQGSEA. This CDR3 region has 14 residues. CDR3 DNA sequence: TGCAGCGCCCGACAGGGGAAGAGCGGCACTGAAGCTTTCTTT. This gives the protein CSARQGKSGTEAFF.

This rearrangement joins TRBV11-2 to TRBJ2-7; tentatively, D is TRBD1 (5 bases). The CDR3 runs 16 residues. Germline-derived CDR1 and CDR2 are SGHAT and FQNNGV. Trimming pared 1 base from V and 2 bases from J, leaving 15 bases between. CDR3 DNA sequence: TGTGCCAGCAGCTTAGTCTTCCAGGGTTTAACCTACGAGCAGTACTTC. Translation gives CASSLVFQGLTYEQYF. Based on the CDR3 plus reference TRBV11-2 and TRBJ2-7, the full variable domain is EAGVAQSPRYKIIEKRQSVAFWCNPISGHATLYWYQQILGQGPKLLIQFQNNGVVDDSQLPKDRFSAERLKGVDSTLKIQPAKLEDSAVYLCASSLVFQGLTYEQYFGPGTRLTVT.

In its sample, this clone was seen a few times. The chain combines TRBV7-9 with TRBJ1-3; no definite D call. Germline V gene lookup returns CDR1 SEHNR and CDR2 FQNEAQ (reference sequence). V lost 6 bases and J lost 0, with 6 bases in between. The CDR3 contains 13 residues. CDR3 in amino acids: CASRSLSGNTIYF. The DNA of the CDR3 is TGTGCCAGCAGAAGCCTCTCTGGAAACACCATATATTTT.

The chain links TRBV10-3 to TRBJ2-7; D is perhaps TRBD1 (6 bases). CDR1 ENHRY and CDR2 SYGVKD come from the germline V gene. V was clipped by 4 bases and J by 0 bases, with 13 bases between them. The CDR3 totals 15 residues. The CDR3 nucleotides are TGTGCCATCAGTGTTACAGGGACGTCCTCCTACGAGCAGTACTTC. Translated, it gives CAISVTGTSSYEQYF.